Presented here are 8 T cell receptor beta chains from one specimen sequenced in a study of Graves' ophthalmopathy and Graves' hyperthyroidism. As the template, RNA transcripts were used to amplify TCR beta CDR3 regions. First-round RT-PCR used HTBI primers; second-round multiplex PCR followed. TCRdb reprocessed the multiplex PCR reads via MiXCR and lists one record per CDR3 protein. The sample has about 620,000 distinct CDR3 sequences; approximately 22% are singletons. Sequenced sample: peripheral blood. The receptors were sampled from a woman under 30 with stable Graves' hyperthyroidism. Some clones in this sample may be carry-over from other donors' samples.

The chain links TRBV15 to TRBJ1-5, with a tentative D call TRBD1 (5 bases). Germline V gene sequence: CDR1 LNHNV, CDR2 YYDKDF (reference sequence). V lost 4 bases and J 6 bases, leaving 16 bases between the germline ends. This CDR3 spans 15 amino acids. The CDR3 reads CATSNGDVLSQPQHF. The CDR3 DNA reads TGTGCCACCAGCAACGGGGACGTTTTAAGTCAGCCCCAGCATTTT. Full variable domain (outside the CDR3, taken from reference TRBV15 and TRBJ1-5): DAMVIQNPRYQVTQFGKPVTLSCSQTLNHNVMYWYQQKSSQAPKLLFHYYDKDFNNEADTPDNFQSRRPNTSFCFLDIRSPGLGDTAMYLCATSNGDVLSQPQHFGDGTRLSIL.

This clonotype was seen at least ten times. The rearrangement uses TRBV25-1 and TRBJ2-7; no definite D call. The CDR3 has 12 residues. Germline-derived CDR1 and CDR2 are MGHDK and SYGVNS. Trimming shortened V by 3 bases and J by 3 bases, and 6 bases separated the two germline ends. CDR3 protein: CASSEGFYEQYF. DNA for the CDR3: TGTGCCAGCAGTGAGGGATTCTACGAGCAGTACTTC.

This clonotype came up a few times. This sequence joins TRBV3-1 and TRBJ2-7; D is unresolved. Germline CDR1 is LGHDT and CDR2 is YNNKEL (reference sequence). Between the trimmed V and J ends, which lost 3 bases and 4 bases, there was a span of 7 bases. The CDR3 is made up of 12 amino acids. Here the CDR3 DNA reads TGTGCCAGCAGCCATGGCGTATACGAGCAGTACTTC. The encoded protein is CASSHGVYEQYF.

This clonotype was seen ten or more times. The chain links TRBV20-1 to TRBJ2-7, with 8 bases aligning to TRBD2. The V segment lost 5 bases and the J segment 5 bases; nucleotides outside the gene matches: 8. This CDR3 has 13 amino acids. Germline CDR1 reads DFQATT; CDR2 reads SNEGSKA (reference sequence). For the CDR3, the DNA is TGCAGTGCTGGGACTAGGAGTTTCGACGAGCAGTACTTC. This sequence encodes CSAGTRSFDEQYF.

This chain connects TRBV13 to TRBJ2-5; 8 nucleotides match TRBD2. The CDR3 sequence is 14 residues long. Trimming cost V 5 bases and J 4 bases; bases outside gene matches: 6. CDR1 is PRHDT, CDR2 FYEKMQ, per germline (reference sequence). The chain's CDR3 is CASSSREGGETQYF. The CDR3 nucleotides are TGTGCCAGCAGCAGCCGGGAGGGCGGAGAGACCCAGTACTTC.

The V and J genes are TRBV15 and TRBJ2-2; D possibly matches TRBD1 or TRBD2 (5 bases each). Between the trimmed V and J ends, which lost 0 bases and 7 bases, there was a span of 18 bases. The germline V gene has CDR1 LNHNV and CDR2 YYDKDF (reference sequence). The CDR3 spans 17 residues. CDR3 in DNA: TGTGCCACCAGCAGAGATCCCCGGGACGAACGGGGCGGGGAGCTGTTTTTT. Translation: CATSRDPRDERGGELFF. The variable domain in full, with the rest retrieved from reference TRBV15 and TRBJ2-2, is DAMVIQNPRYQVTQFGKPVTLSCSQTLNHNVMYWYQQKSSQAPKLLFHYYDKDFNNEADTPDNFQSRRPNTSFCFLDIRSPGLGDTAMYLCATSRDPRDERGGELFFGEGSRLTVL.

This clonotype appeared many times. The CDR3 region is CASSVWAQETQYF. DNA of the CDR3: TGCGCCAGCAGTGTCTGGGCCCAAGAGACCCAGTACTTC. The V call is TRBV10-2, the J call TRBJ2-5; no clear D gene. This CDR3 spans 13 amino acids. Germline loops: CDR1 WSHSY, CDR2 SAAADI. Trimming cost V 4 bases and J 1 base, with 7 bases left between them.

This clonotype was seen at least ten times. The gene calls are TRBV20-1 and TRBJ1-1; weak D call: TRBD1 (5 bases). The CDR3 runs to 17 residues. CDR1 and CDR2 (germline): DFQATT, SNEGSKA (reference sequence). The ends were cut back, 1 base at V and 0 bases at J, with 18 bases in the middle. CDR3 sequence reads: CSARGSGVGALNTEAFF. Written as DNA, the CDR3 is TGCAGTGCTAGAGGGTCTGGGGTCGGGGCACTGAACACTGAAGCTTTCTTT.